This is a list of T cell receptor beta chains from one sample in a study of cytomegalovirus exposure and HLA in healthy donors. Sequencing used immunoSEQ multiplex PCR; TCRdb keeps in-frame clones, though not all of them. The profile shows about 160,000 clones, around 80% of them singletons. The material sequenced was PBMCs. The receptors originated from a male donor in good health and CMV-seropositive. The conserved cysteine and the conserved F or W are not part of the CDR3 here. The order of the fields is V gene, J gene, CDR3 protein.

TRBV19	TRBJ2-1	ASSVGTWDNEQF
TRBV5-1	TRBJ2-1	ASSAYGTSGYNEQF
TRBV29-1	TRBJ2-5	SVGPKETQY
TRBV2	TRBJ2-2	ASNRGPTGELF
TRBV18	TRBJ2-2	ASSPRDSGRGELF
TRBV19	TRBJ2-2	ASTSYERELF
TRBV12-5	TRBJ1-4	ASGFSTGRGEKLF
TRBV6-5	TRBJ1-5	ASSYAEGGNQPQH
TRBV11-2	TRBJ2-6	ASSRNQARANVLT
TRBV18	TRBJ1-4	ASSPRRTGAGEKLF
TRBV19	TRBJ1-5	ASSWQGQRPQH
TRBV7-3	TRBJ1-2	ASSLTGGPGGYT
TRBV15	TRBJ2-7	ATSRVAGGYSYEQY
TRBV7-9	TRBJ1-4	ASSKRTGRSEKLF
TRBV27	TRBJ2-1	ASSLRQTTKNEQF
TRBV25-1	TRBJ2-5	ASTHPPVAGGLETQY
TRBV5-1	TRBJ1-5	ASSLGDYSNQPQH
TRBV28	TRBJ2-5	ASRQGAEETQY
TRBV29-1	TRBJ2-3	SVEGPSQGQY
TRBV7-9	TRBJ1-1	ASTLRTSNTEAF
TRBV7-9	TRBJ2-3	ASSFSGRLTDTQY
TRBV29-1	TRBJ2-5	SVPTSGISSQETQY
TRBV4-2	TRBJ2-2	ASSQWDRSTNTGELF
TRBV7-6	TRBJ1-3	ASSPRDRVLLSGNTIY
TRBV11-3	TRBJ2-1	ASSPGTSGSEQF
TRBV7-2	TRBJ2-5	ASSPGGGSGRGETQY
TRBV14	TRBJ2-7	ASSQQLGRTGSYEQY
TRBV7-9	TRBJ1-6	SSRLAGGSYNSPLH
TRBV28	TRBJ1-5	ASSSGGRQPQH
TRBV5-1	TRBJ2-5	ASSLGQVKETQY
TRBV7-2	TRBJ1-1	ASSAQTVRDEAF
TRBV7-6	TRBJ2-5	ASSLGQGKTQY
TRBV7-8	TRBJ2-6	ASILSGANVLT
TRBV28	TRBJ1-3	ASSPDSRNTIY
TRBV7-9	TRBJ2-7	SSSLADSGQY